This TCR beta chain comes out of a study of cytomegalovirus exposure and HLA in healthy donors. Overall study results and limits: Likely technical artifact: a cluster of highly shared sequence variants.

This PCR relied on a set of 60 Vbeta primers and 13 Jbeta primers. Here immunoSEQ multiplex PCR was the method, and the copy in TCRdb shows in-frame clones only, minus some. The table shows roughly 150,000 clones, with 60% to 80% occurring only once. The length of the CDR3 is 16 residues. Germline CDR1 reads SGHNT; CDR2 reads YYREEE (reference sequence). The V gene end was trimmed by 0 bases and the J gene end by 4 bases; junction bases not matched to a gene: 9. With respect to this clone: As yet, its antigen is unknown.

V is TRBV5-4 and J is TRBJ1-2, with TRBD1 matching 7 bases. The clonotype was recovered from a male donor in good health and CMV-seronegative. The sequencing sample was made of PBMCs. CDR3: CASSLGDRVSGYGYTF. CDR3 nucleotides: TGTGCCAGCAGCTTGGGTGACAGGGTTAGTGGCTATGGCTACACCTTC.